These 8 T cell receptor beta chains came from one sample sequenced in a study of beta chain features in type 1 diabetes. Expressed TCRB transcripts were sequenced, since all the RNA that had been isolated was reverse transcribed. Using immunoSEQ multiplex PCR, the repertoire was profiled, and TCRdb retains in-frame clones only, with some absent. The data hold 350,000 to 400,000 clones, with roughly 15% observed a single time. The sample consisted of naive CD4+ T cells from blood. The receptors shown here come from a woman aged 18 to 35 in good health.

This clone occurred a few times. This specimen includes other DNA sequences encoding the same CDR3. CDR3 residues: CSVEGLAGTDTQYF. For the CDR3, the DNA is TGCAGCGTTGAGGGCCTAGCGGGCACAGATACGCAGTATTTT. This chain connects TRBV29-1 to TRBJ2-3; 7 bases align to TRBD2. The germline V gene encodes CDR1 SQVTM and CDR2 ANQGSEA. J gave up 1 base and V 3 bases, and 4 bases lay outside the gene matches. This CDR3 has 14 amino acids.

The rearrangement links TRBV6-5 to TRBJ1-5; perhaps TRBD1 as D (5 bases). Germline CDR1 reads MNHEY; CDR2 reads SVGAGI. Trimming took off 6 bases at V and 0 bases at J, with 12 bases between the two ends. CDR3 length: 15 residues. For the CDR3, the DNA is TGTGCCAGCAGAACACGGACATCTAGCAATCAGCCCCAGCATTTT. Encoded protein: CASRTRTSSNQPQHF.

CDR3 bases: TGTGCCAGCAGTTTATTTTGGGGACAGGGGGGTTGGTACGAGCAGTACTTC. This translates into CASSLFWGQGGWYEQYF. This chain uses TRBV27 with TRBJ2-7; 11 positions match TRBD1. The CDR3 covers 17 residues. With V trimmed by 1 base and J by 4 bases, 9 bases remained unmatched. CDR1 is MNHEY and CDR2 is SMNVEV in the germline V gene (reference sequence).

The chain carries TRBV30 and TRBJ2-3; D remains ambiguous. Looked up from germline, CDR1 is GTSNPN and CDR2 is SVGIG (reference sequence). The CDR3 length is 15 residues. The V end lost 0 bases, the J end lost 6 bases, and 16 bases lay between the germline ends. CDR3 amino acids: CAWSVHDLGADTQYF. Here the CDR3 DNA reads TGTGCCTGGAGTGTCCACGACCTAGGAGCGGATACGCAGTATTTT.

The rearrangement links TRBV5-6 to TRBJ1-3; TRBD1 matches 7 bases. The CDR3 is made up of 16 amino acids. J lost 0 bases, V lost 3 bases, and 6 bases had no gene match. CDR1 SGHDT and CDR2 YYEEEE come from the germline V gene. The chain's CDR3 is CASSSTGRSSGNTIYF. The CDR3 region has the DNA TGTGCCAGCAGCTCGACAGGGAGAAGCTCTGGAAACACCATATATTTT.

V usage is TRBV7-9 and J usage is TRBJ2-4, with D perhaps matching TRBD2 (6 bases). The ends were cut back, 4 bases at V and 0 bases at J, with 10 bases in the middle. The CDR3 spans 15 residues. Germline V lookup: CDR1 SEHNR, CDR2 FQNEAQ (reference sequence). CDR3 sequence (DNA): TGTGCCAGCAGCTGGGTCGGGGGAGCCAAAAACATTCAGTACTTC. It specifies CASSWVGGAKNIQYF. The whole variable domain, filled in from reference TRBV7-9 and TRBJ2-4, reads DTGVSQNPRHKITKRGQNVTFRCDPISEHNRLYWYRQTLGQGPEFLTYFQNEAQLEKSRLLSDRFSAERPKGSFSTLEIQRTEQGDSAMYLCASSWVGGAKNIQYFGAGTRLSVL.

This clone has a single count. CDR3 DNA: TGTGCCAGCAGCTCCGGGACAGGGGGCCTCCTGAGAGAGACCCAGTACTTC. Its translation is CASSSGTGGLLRETQYF. J is TRBJ2-5 and V is TRBV7-3; TRBD1 matches at 12 bases. CDR3 size: 17 residues. Trimming at V came to 4 bases and at J to 4 bases, leaving 10 bases not matched to a gene. Germline V CDR1 and CDR2: SGHTA, FQGTGA.

There are a few counts of this clone. CDR3 DNA sequence: TGTGCCAGCAGTGAACCCTCGAACTATGGCTACACCTTC. Residues: CASSEPSNYGYTF. The rearrangement links TRBV25-1 to TRBJ1-2; D is unresolved. V was clipped by 2 bases and J by 2 bases, with 6 bases between them. From germline, CDR1 is MGHDK and CDR2 SYGVNS. CDR3 length: 13 amino acids.